Listed below are T cell receptor beta chains from one sample, sequenced in a study of immune cell composition in non-small cell lung cancer. TCRdb keeps only in-frame clones here, not all; method: immunoSEQ multiplex PCR. In the table there are some 3,100 clones, about 65% of which are singletons. This sample also belongs to another study, concerning CD4 T cells in lung cancer.

The sequenced sample consisted of non-adjacent lung tissue. These receptors were collected from a human donor with non-small cell lung cancer. The CDR3 runs from the conserved cysteine through the conserved F or W. The size field is filled for only some rows; it gives once, few, many or a size class.

size,V,CDR3
-,TRBV7-6,CASSSLGGYTGELFF
-,TRBV5-1,CASSRLTDASTDTQYF
-,TRBV5-1,CASSFGSKNIQYF
once,TRBV9,CASSPRRQAGSGNTIYF
-,TRBV4-1,CASSQDRYRANTEAFF
-,TRBV4-2,CASSQDVAGASGEQYF
few,TRBV7-6,CASSLQGGDYGYTF
-,TRBV14,CASSRRRDSKETQYF
once,TRBV4-1,CASSQEVGGSTDTQYF
-,TRBV29-1,CSVEYEGQFF
once,TRBV29-1,CSVDGGLGDTQYF
-,TRBV28,CASSTGLGRGVSTDTQYF
-,TRBV6-1,CASQNSEGVSYEQYF
-,TRBV18,CASSPWGVGEQFF
-,TRBV19,CASSWGGSNTEAFF
-,TRBV29-1,CSVLTGNTIYF
-,TRBV29-1,CSVIHRGMYGYTF
-,TRBV29-1,CSVGSAQYF
once,TRBV29-1,CSVGGGMNTEAFF
few,TRBV25-1,CASSAAGPNTEAFF
-,TRBV4-1,CASSQDSYRGRSYEQYF
large,TRBV7-9,CASSLSAGTGWTEAFF
-,TRBV7-2,CASSLVGGLDYGYTF